These 8 T cell receptor beta chains originate from one sample sequenced in a study of T cell responses to AZD1222 COVID-19 vaccine. The protocol was immunoSEQ multiplex PCR, while the TCRdb copy is restricted to in-frame clones and leaves out a portion. Counted here are fewer than 150,000 clones, over 85% occurring once; the ten biggest clones make up about 0.91%. Sequences were derived from peripheral blood, sampled on day 0 of AZD1222 vaccination. These receptors all come from an adult in good health.

This chain joins TRBV7-3 and TRBJ2-5, with TRBD2 matching 12 bases. The ends lost 0 bases at V and 2 bases at J; junction bases unmatched: 13. The CDR3 runs 20 residues. CDR1 and CDR2 from the germline V gene are SGHTA and FQGTGA. CDR3 loop: CASSLTSRASGGALQETQYF. The CDR3 region has the DNA TGTGCCAGCAGCTTAACCTCTAGGGCTAGCGGGGGGGCCTTACAAGAGACCCAGTACTTC.

The CDR3 is CASSPVSGTSFYEQYF. DNA for the CDR3: TGTGCCAGCTCACCAGTGTCAGGGACCTCTTTCTACGAGCAGTACTTC. The chain employs TRBV18 and TRBJ2-7, with D tentatively TRBD1 or TRBD2 (5 bases each). Trimming removed 2 bases at V and 3 bases at J, with 17 bases between. The CDR3 covers 16 residues. CDR1 and CDR2 (germline): KGHSH, LQKENI.

V gene TRBV4-1 combines with J gene TRBJ1-1; maybe TRBD1 (5 bases). The V end was cut by 6 bases, the J end by 0 bases, with 17 bases between. This CDR3 comprises 16 residues. CDR1 is MGHRA, CDR2 YSYEKL, per germline. The DNA of the CDR3 is TGCGCCAGCAGACCCGGGGGGGGTCAAATGAACACTGAAGCTTTCTTT. Protein sequence: CASRPGGGQMNTEAFF.

This clone appeared a single time. The V call is TRBV5-1, the J call TRBJ1-1; D remains unclear. V lost 0 bases to trimming and J lost 5 bases, with 8 bases between them. Germline loops: CDR1 SGHRS, CDR2 YFSETQ. This CDR3 spans 13 amino acids. CDR3 protein: CASSLGGRTEAFF. The DNA for the CDR3 is TGCGCCAGCAGCTTGGGGGGTAGGACTGAAGCTTTCTTT.

The chain uses TRBV15 and TRBJ2-5; D perhaps matches TRBD1 (7 bases). V lost 5 bases and J 2 bases, leaving 9 bases between the germline ends. This CDR3 contains 13 residues. Germline V gene data show CDR1 as LNHNV and CDR2 as YYDKDF (reference sequence). The CDR3 reads CATSPGGQETQYF. In DNA form, the CDR3 reads TGTGCCACCAGCCCAGGGGGGCAAGAGACCCAGTACTTC.

The genes are TRBV15 and TRBJ1-2, with 8 nucleotides matching TRBD1. The CDR3 runs to 15 residues. Trimming removed 0 bases from V and 6 bases from J; junction bases left unmatched: 6. Germline V CDR1 and CDR2: LNHNV, YYDKDF (reference sequence). CDR3: CATSRDQDRANGYTF. CDR3 coding DNA: TGTGCCACCAGCAGAGATCAGGACAGGGCAAATGGCTACACCTTC.

This chain uses TRBV5-1 with TRBJ1-5; D remains ambiguous. Trimming took 5 bases from V and 0 from J, leaving 12 bases between them. CDR3 length equals 15 residues. Germline assignment: CDR1 SGHRS and CDR2 YFSETQ. The CDR3 nucleotides are TGCGCCAGCAGTGAAGGGTCCCATAGCAATCAGCCCCAGCATTTT. It specifies CASSEGSHSNQPQHF.

V and J are TRBV5-4 and TRBJ2-1, with 11 bases aligning to TRBD2. There are 15 residues in the CDR3. V shed 3 bases, J shed 7 bases, and the junction held 6 bases outside the gene matches. CDR1 is SGHNT and CDR2 is YYREEE in the germline V gene (reference sequence). The CDR3 loop is CASSSGTSGGNEQFF. DNA of the CDR3: TGTGCCAGCAGCTCTGGGACTAGCGGTGGAAATGAGCAGTTCTTC.